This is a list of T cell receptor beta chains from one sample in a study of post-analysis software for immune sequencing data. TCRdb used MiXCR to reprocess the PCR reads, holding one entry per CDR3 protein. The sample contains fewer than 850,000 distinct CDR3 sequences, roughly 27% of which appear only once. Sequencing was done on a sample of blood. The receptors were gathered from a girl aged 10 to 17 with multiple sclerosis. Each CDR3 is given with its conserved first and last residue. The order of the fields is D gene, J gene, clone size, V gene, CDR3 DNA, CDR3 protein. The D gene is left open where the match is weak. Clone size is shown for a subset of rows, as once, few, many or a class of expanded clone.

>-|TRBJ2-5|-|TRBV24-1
TGTGCCACCAGTGATCCGACGGGATTGGAGACCCAGTACTTC
CATSDPTGLETQYF
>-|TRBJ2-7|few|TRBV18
TGTGCCAGCTCAGGCACCGTGGGATACGAGCAGTACTTC
CASSGTVGYEQYF
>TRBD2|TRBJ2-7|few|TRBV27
TGTGCCAGCAGTTTACTTCTGGCGGGAGGCCCCTACGAGCAGTACTTC
CASSLLLAGGPYEQYF
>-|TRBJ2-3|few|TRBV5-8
TGTGCCAGCAGCTTGATGTCGTATTTT
CASSLMSYF
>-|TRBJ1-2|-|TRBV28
TGTGCCAGCAGTTTCCGACAGTGGGGTAGTGACTATGGCTACACCTTC
CASSFRQWGSDYGYTF
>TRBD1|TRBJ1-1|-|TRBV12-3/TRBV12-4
TGTGCCAGCAGTTGGCGGAGGGGGCTTGGGAACACTGAAGCTTTCTTT
CASSWRRGLGNTEAFF
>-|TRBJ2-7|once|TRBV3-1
TGTGCCAGCAGCCATTCTAGGAACGAGCAGTACTTC
CASSHSRNEQYF
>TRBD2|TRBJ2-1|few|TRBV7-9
TGTGCCAGCAGCTTAGGACTAGCGATATCCTACAATGAGCAGTTCTTC
CASSLGLAISYNEQFF
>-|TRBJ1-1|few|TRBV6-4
TGTGCCAGCAGTGATTCAGGAAGGGAGGGAGCTTTCTTT
CASSDSGREGAFF
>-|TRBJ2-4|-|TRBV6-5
TGTGCCAGCAGTTACTCGTATTCTCGGGATGAAAACATTCAGTACTTC
CASSYSYSRDENIQYF